These 17 T cell receptor beta chains share one sample of origin, sequenced in a study of cytomegalovirus exposure and HLA in healthy donors. The PCR employed 60 Vbeta primers together with 13 Jbeta primers. This table comes from immunoSEQ multiplex PCR, and its TCRdb copy is limited to in-frame clones, with some not included. The sample yields about 160,000 clones, approximately 79% seen once. The sequencing input was PBMCs. The receptor set was obtained from a woman in her forties or fifties in good health and CMV-seropositive.

The chain uses TRBV20-1 and TRBJ2-5; TRBD2 aligns across 9 bases. The CDR3 is 8 amino acids. CDR1 and CDR2 (germline): DFQATT, SNEGSKA (reference sequence). The CDR3 region is CRAGTSYF. For the CDR3, the DNA is TGCAGGGCCGGGACTAGCTACTTC.

The chain links TRBV5-4 to TRBJ2-7; D is possibly TRBD1 (5 bases). CDR3 length: 14 residues. V was clipped by 4 bases and J by 3 bases, with 14 bases between them. CDR1 SGHNT and CDR2 YYREEE come from the germline V gene (reference sequence). The CDR3 spells CASSPSDSLYEQYF. CDR3 bases: TGTGCCAGCAGCCCAAGTGACAGCCTCTACGAGCAGTACTTC.

The CDR3 bases are TGTGCCTGGGGGACTACAGGTTTTCCTACCGGGGAGCTGTTTTTT. Translating it yields CAWGTTGFPTGELFF. The V and J genes are TRBV30 and TRBJ2-2; 7 bases fit TRBD2. This CDR3 spans 15 amino acids. The V gene's germline CDR1 is GTSNPN and CDR2 SVGIG (reference sequence). J lost 5 bases, V lost 5 bases, and 11 bases had no gene match.

In the case of this clone: The germline gene is not matched at one end of the junction; a read error may be the cause. The V call is TRBV7-7, the J call TRBJ2-5; 7 bases line up with TRBD2. The CDR3 totals 15 residues. Germline V gives CDR1 SSHAT, CDR2 FNYEAQ (reference sequence). This chain's CDR3 is CASSGDRSGKETQYF. CDR3 in DNA: TGTGCTAGCAGCGGCGACCGGAGCGGGAAAGAGACCCAGTACTTC. Variable domain in full (rest from reference TRBV7-7 and TRBJ2-5): GAGVSQSPRYKVTKRGQDVTLRCDPISSHATLYWYQQALGQGPEFLTYFNYEAQPDKSGLPSDRFSAERPEGSISTLTIQRTEQRDSAMYRCASSGDRSGKETQYFGPGTRLLVL.

The chain is built from TRBV19 and TRBJ1-2, with TRBD1 as a possible D gene (6 bases). Deletions cut 5 bases from V and 2 bases from J, with 15 bases between. The V gene's germline CDR1 is LNHDA and CDR2 SQIVND (reference sequence). The CDR3 has 15 amino acids. CDR3 sequence reads: CASSSPGHTNYGYTF. The CDR3 bases are TGTGCCAGTAGTTCTCCGGGACATACCAACTATGGCTACACCTTC.

The J gene is TRBJ1-1, the V gene TRBV10-3; D perhaps matches TRBD1 (5 bases). V shed 2 bases and J shed 3 bases, with 7 bases lying between them. In germline, CDR1 is ENHRY, CDR2 SYGVKD. The CDR3 is 13 residues long. The CDR3 nucleotides are TGTGCCATCAGTGAGGGAGGGGACACTGAAGCTTTCTTT. This translates into CAISEGGDTEAFF.

This chain joins TRBV5-6 and TRBJ1-2; 7 bases are shared with TRBD1. After removal of 1 base from V and 6 bases from J, the junction contained 9 bases not matched to a gene. The CDR3 consists of 15 residues. CDR1 SGHDT and CDR2 YYEEEE come from the germline V gene. CDR3 sequence (DNA): TGTGCCAGCAGCTTGAGATTTGGACAGGCCAATGGCTACACCTTC. As protein: CASSLRFGQANGYTF.

The chain couples TRBV5-6 to TRBJ2-3; possibly TRBD2 for D (5 bases). Germline V gene lookup returns CDR1 SGHDT and CDR2 YYEEEE. CDR3 length equals 16 residues. V lost 0 bases and J 0 bases, leaving 11 bases between the germline ends. Written as DNA, the CDR3 is TGTGCCAGCAGCTTGGGGCTAGCAGCTAGCACAGATACGCAGTATTTT. Encoded protein: CASSLGLAASTDTQYF.

V usage is TRBV7-9 and J usage is TRBJ1-4; TRBD1 aligns across 12 bases. CDR1 and CDR2 from the germline V gene are SEHNR and FQNEAQ (reference sequence). The ends lost 1 base at V and 8 bases at J; junction bases unmatched: 11. The CDR3 extends over 18 amino acids. The CDR3 here is CASSLVRLGQGAREKLFF. The DNA of the CDR3 is TGTGCCAGCAGCTTAGTCCGCTTGGGACAGGGGGCCCGCGAAAAACTGTTTTTT. Drawing the rest from reference TRBV7-9 and TRBJ1-4, the complete variable domain is DTGVSQNPRHKITKRGQNVTFRCDPISEHNRLYWYRQTLGQGPEFLTYFQNEAQLEKSRLLSDRFSAERPKGSFSTLEIQRTEQGDSAMYLCASSLVRLGQGAREKLFFGSGTQLSVL.

The CDR3 here is CAIGTQTNEKLFF. CDR3 DNA sequence: TGTGCCATCGGGACACAAACTAATGAAAAACTGTTTTTT. V and J are TRBV10-3 and TRBJ1-4; D perhaps matches TRBD1 (6 bases). The germline gives CDR1 ENHRY, CDR2 SYGVKD. V lost 8 bases and J lost 1, with 8 bases in between. This CDR3 is built from 13 residues.

The chain links TRBV30 to TRBJ1-5, with 7 bases identical to TRBD1. The CDR3 extends over 14 amino acids. The ends lost 1 base at V and 7 bases at J; junction bases unmatched: 7. CDR1 GTSNPN and CDR2 SVGIG come from the germline V gene (reference sequence). As DNA, the CDR3 is TGTGCCTGGAGTGCCTGGGGACAGTACCAGCCCCAGCATTTT. Translated, it gives CAWSAWGQYQPQHF.

The chain has TRBV18 and TRBJ1-1; 8 bases map to TRBD1. J lost 7 bases, V lost 3 bases, and 4 bases had no gene match. Germline V gene data show CDR1 as KGHSH and CDR2 as LQKENI. This CDR3 comprises 13 residues. CDR3 residues: CASSPGQGNEAFF. In DNA form, the CDR3 reads TGTGCCAGCTCACCCGGACAGGGCAATGAAGCTTTCTTT.

V and J are TRBV28 and TRBJ2-7; 9 nucleotides match TRBD2. Germline V CDR1 and CDR2: MDHEN, SYDVKM. The CDR3 runs to 14 residues. V trimming: 6 bases; J trimming: 7 bases; junction bases outside the gene matches: 10. This CDR3 reads CASRPTSGAGEQYF. The CDR3 bases are TGTGCCAGCAGGCCGACTAGCGGAGCGGGGGAGCAGTACTTC.

This clone was detected only a few times. The CDR3 DNA is TGCGCCAGCAAGGGGGATTTGTATAATTCACCCCTCCACTTT. Protein sequence: CASKGDLYNSPLHF. This rearrangement joins TRBV5-1 to TRBJ1-6; maybe TRBD1 (6 bases). Deletions cut 6 bases from V and 4 bases from J, with 11 bases between. The CDR3 sequence is 14 residues long. CDR1 is SGHRS and CDR2 is YFSETQ in the germline V gene.

This clone was observed once. This chain uses TRBV19 with TRBJ1-2; 7 positions agree with TRBD1. Germline CDR1 and CDR2: LNHDA and SQIVND (reference sequence). This CDR3 contains 15 residues. V lost 5 bases and J lost 7; bases outside the gene matches: 13. The CDR3 is CASSAGTAVSSGYTF. As DNA, the CDR3 is TGTGCCAGTAGTGCCGGGACAGCCGTTTCCTCTGGCTACACCTTC.

The V call is TRBV29-1, the J call TRBJ2-3; D unclear. This CDR3 is 13 amino acids long. CDR1 and CDR2 (germline): SQVTM, ANQGSEA. V was pared by 8 bases and J by 0 bases, with 12 bases between. CDR3 protein: CSLLTPSTDTQYF. The CDR3 coding sequence is TGCAGCCTTCTAACCCCTAGCACAGATACGCAGTATTTT.

This chain connects TRBV19 to TRBJ1-1, with D possibly matching TRBD1 (5 bases). V was shortened by 3 bases and J by 6 bases, with 17 bases between the two germline ends. This CDR3 has 15 amino acids. CDR1 is LNHDA and CDR2 is SQIVND in the germline V gene (reference sequence). The CDR3 DNA reads TGTGCCAGTAGTATCGTAACCAGGGTGACAGCTGAAGCTTTCTTT. This sequence encodes CASSIVTRVTAEAFF. The full variable domain, in which reference TRBV19 and TRBJ1-1 provide the parts outside the CDR3, is DGGITQSPKYLFRKEGQNVTLSCEQNLNHDAMYWYRQDPGQGLRLIYYSQIVNDFQKGDIAEGYSVSREKKESFPLTVTSAQKNPTAFYLCASSIVTRVTAEAFFGQGTRLTVV.